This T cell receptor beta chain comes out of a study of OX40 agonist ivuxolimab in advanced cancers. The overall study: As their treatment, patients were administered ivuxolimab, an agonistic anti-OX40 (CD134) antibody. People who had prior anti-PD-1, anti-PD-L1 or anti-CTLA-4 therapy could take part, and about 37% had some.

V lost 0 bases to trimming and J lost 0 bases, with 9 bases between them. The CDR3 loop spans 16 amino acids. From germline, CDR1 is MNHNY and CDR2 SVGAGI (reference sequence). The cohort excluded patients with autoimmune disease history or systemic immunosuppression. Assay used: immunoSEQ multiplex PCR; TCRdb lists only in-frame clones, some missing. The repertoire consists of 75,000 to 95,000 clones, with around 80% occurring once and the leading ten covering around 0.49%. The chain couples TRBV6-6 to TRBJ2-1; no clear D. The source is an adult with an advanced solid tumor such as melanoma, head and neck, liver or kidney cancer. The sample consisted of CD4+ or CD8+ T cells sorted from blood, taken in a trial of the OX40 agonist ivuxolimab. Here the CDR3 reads CASSYSIPLSYNEQFF. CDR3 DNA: TGTGCCAGCAGTTACTCGATTCCCCTCTCCTACAATGAGCAGTTCTTC.